Presented here are 6 T cell receptor beta chains from one specimen sequenced in a study of monozygotic twins with cystic fibrosis. This table comes from immunoSEQ multiplex PCR, and its TCRdb copy is limited to in-frame clones, with some not included. In the table there are 15,000 to 20,000 clones, almost 97% of which are singletons. The sequencing sample was made of blood. Receptor source: a girl aged 2-9 years with cystic fibrosis.

This clone was seen once. The rearrangement uses TRBV7-9 and TRBJ1-2, with D maybe TRBD1 (5 bases). Germline V gene data show CDR1 as SEHNR and CDR2 as FQNEAQ (reference sequence). This CDR3 is built from 15 residues. Trimming removed 1 base at V and 3 bases at J, with 12 bases between. DNA for the CDR3: TGTGCCAGCAGCTTAGTGGAGGGGCGGGACTATGGCTACACCTTC. Its protein is CASSLVEGRDYGYTF. Filled out from reference TRBV7-9 and TRBJ1-2, the complete variable domain reads DTGVSQNPRHKITKRGQNVTFRCDPISEHNRLYWYRQTLGQGPEFLTYFQNEAQLEKSRLLSDRFSAERPKGSFSTLEIQRTEQGDSAMYLCASSLVEGRDYGYTFGSGTRLTVV.

The rearrangement joins TRBV7-9 to TRBJ2-5; the D is unclear. The V end lost 8 bases, the J end lost 1 base, and 8 bases lay between the germline ends. Per the germline V gene, CDR1 is SEHNR and CDR2 is FQNEAQ (reference sequence). The CDR3 is made up of 12 amino acids. Written as DNA, the CDR3 is TGTGCCAGCCGAAGGGCCCAAGAGACCCAGTACTTC. Protein sequence: CASRRAQETQYF.

The rearrangement links TRBV4-3 to TRBJ1-4; perhaps TRBD1 as D (5 bases). The germline CDR1 and CDR2 sequences are LGHNA and YSLEER. V lost 0 bases, J lost 3 bases, and 8 bases lay in between. The length of the CDR3 is 15 residues. The CDR3 loop is CASSQDTGPNEKLFF. In nucleotides, the CDR3 is TGCGCCAGCAGCCAAGATACAGGTCCTAATGAAAAACTGTTTTTT.

This chain links TRBV6-6 with TRBJ2-5, with a tentative D call TRBD2 (7 bases). Germline V gives CDR1 MNHNY, CDR2 SVGAGI (reference sequence). With 5 bases removed from V and 7 bases from J, the gap between germline ends came to 17 bases. The CDR3 is 14 residues long. The CDR3 nucleotides read TGTGCCAGCAGTCAAAGGACTGGGGGGGCGACCCAGTACTTC. As protein: CASSQRTGGATQYF.

The chain is built from TRBV6-6 and TRBJ2-1; 7 bases are shared with TRBD1. V lost 5 bases and J lost 3; bases outside the gene matches: 1. Germline assignment: CDR1 MNHNY and CDR2 SVGAGI (reference sequence). This CDR3 is 13 amino acids long. CDR3 sequence (DNA): TGTGCCAGCAGTCGGGACAGCTACAATGAGCAGTTCTTC. This codes for CASSRDSYNEQFF.

This sequence joins TRBV5-4 and TRBJ2-7; 9 bases are a match to TRBD1. CDR1 SGHNT and CDR2 YYREEE come from the germline V gene (reference sequence). CDR3 length equals 14 residues. The J segment lost 5 bases and the V segment lost 4 bases, leaving 7 bases of the junction unmatched. The CDR3 bases are TGTGCCAGCAGCGAAACCGGGACAGGGAACGAGCAGTACTTC. Translating gives CASSETGTGNEQYF.